These T cell receptor beta chains were read from a single sample in a study of post-analysis software for immune sequencing data. MiXCR was run by TCRdb on the PCR reads, yielding one entry per CDR3 protein. The repertoire holds 820,000 or so distinct CDR3 sequences, with around 50% as singletons. Sample: blood. The receptors originated from a girl aged 5 to 17 with multiple sclerosis. Each CDR3 is given with its conserved first and last residue. Each record gives: D gene, clone size, V gene, J gene, CDR3 DNA, CDR3 protein. The D gene is left open where the match is weak. The size of a clone is reported for some rows only, either as once, few or many, or as a class for expanded clones.

>TRBD1|-|TRBV24-1|TRBJ2-1
TGTGCCACCAGTGATTCCCGACAGGGCCTTAATGAGCAGTTCTTC
CATSDSRQGLNEQFF
>-|few|TRBV3-1|TRBJ2-7
TGTGCCAGCAAGTTGGCTCCGAGCTCCTACGAGCAGTACTTC
CASKLAPSSYEQYF
>TRBD1|-|TRBV5-1|TRBJ1-2
TGCGCCAGCAGCTTCTCCGACAGGGATAGAGGCTACACCTTC
CASSFSDRDRGYTF
>-|-|TRBV15|TRBJ2-3
TGTGCCACCAGCAGAGATCCCCCAGATACGCAGTATTTT
CATSRDPPDTQYF
>-|-|TRBV7-2|TRBJ2-3
TGTGCCAGCAGCTTAGCCACTAGACGGGATTTTAGCACAGATACGCAGTATTTT
CASSLATRRDFSTDTQYF
>TRBD1|once|TRBV29-1|TRBJ1-2
TGCAGCGTTGGGGGACAGGGTCATGGCTACACCTTC
CSVGGQGHGYTF
>-|-|TRBV30|TRBJ2-1
TGTGCCTGGAGTTACTGGGAAAATGAGCAGTTCTTC
CAWSYWENEQFF
>-|few|TRBV20-1|TRBJ2-5
TGCAGTGCTCAGGGGCGAACAGGGCGTGGAGAGACCCAGTACTTC
CSAQGRTGRGETQYF
>-|-|TRBV20-1|TRBJ2-3
TGCAGCCCCCTCGGACAGACTTCAGATACGCAGTATTTT
CSPLGQTSDTQYF
>-|few|TRBV12-3/TRBV12-4|TRBJ2-1
TGTGCCAGCAGGACGACCGATATTACAGGCCCAGAGTACTTC
CASRTTDITGPEYF
>-|-|TRBV28|TRBJ2-5
TGTGCCAGCAGCTTTATTGGGCGAGGAGAGACCCAGTACTTC
CASSFIGRGETQYF
>-|-|TRBV13|TRBJ1-5
TGTGCCAGCCAGGCACCTGGTCAGCCCCAGCATTTT
CASQAPGQPQHF
>-|-|TRBV20-1|TRBJ2-5
TGCAGTGCTAGAACTGCGGGCAGGGAGACCCAGTACTTC
CSARTAGRETQYF
>-|few|TRBV12-3/TRBV12-4|TRBJ2-7
TGTGCCAGCAGTTCGGCTACCGCCTACGAGCAGTACTTC
CASSSATAYEQYF
>-|-|TRBV14|TRBJ2-3
TGTGCCAGCAGCCAAGAAGGGACCGTTGGTATGGATACGCAGTATTTT
CASSQEGTVGMDTQYF
>-|-|TRBV15|TRBJ2-3
TGTGCCACCAGCAGAGATTTAACCGATTTAAGCACAGATACGCAGTATTTT
CATSRDLTDLSTDTQYF
>-|-|TRBV29-1|TRBJ2-7
TGCAGCGTTGGGGGCCTTAAGGGGGGCTACGAGCAGTACTTC
CSVGGLKGGYEQYF
>TRBD1|-|TRBV5-1|TRBJ1-2
TGCGCCAGCAGCTCTTCCCTGGGACAGCTATTTAACTATGGCTACACCTTC
CASSSSLGQLFNYGYTF
>-|-|TRBV11-2|TRBJ1-2
TGTGCCAGCAGCTTATGGGGGACAAGTGACTATGGCTACACCTTC
CASSLWGTSDYGYTF
>TRBD2|-|TRBV15|TRBJ2-1
TGTGCCACCAGCAGAGTAAAGGCGGGGGGGCTGAATGAGCAGTTCTTC
CATSRVKAGGLNEQFF
>TRBD1|once|TRBV7-9|TRBJ2-6
TGTGCCAGCACCTCATCTTCACGGGACAGGGGGAGTGGGGCCAACGTCCTGACTTTC
CASTSSSRDRGSGANVLTF
>TRBD1|-|TRBV12-3/TRBV12-4|TRBJ1-1
TGTGCCAGCAGTCCCGGACAGGGGGCGCGTTCGTCTGAAGCTTTCTTT
CASSPGQGARSSEAFF
>-|-|TRBV7-2|TRBJ2-2
TGTGCCAGCAGCGAACAGGGAGTGCCCGGGGAGCTGTTTTTT
CASSEQGVPGELFF
>TRBD2|few|TRBV29-1|TRBJ2-1
TGCAGCGTGCGGGCGGGAGCCGGTGAGCAGTTCTTC
CSVRAGAGEQFF
>-|-|TRBV5-1|TRBJ2-5
TGCGCCAGCAGCGCGGGTAGGGTTAGAGAGACCCAGTACTTC
CASSAGRVRETQYF
>-|-|TRBV7-3|TRBJ2-5
TGTGCCAGCAGCTTATTAGGGTTACAAGAGACCCAGTACTTC
CASSLLGLQETQYF
>-|-|TRBV20-1|TRBJ2-7
TGCAGTGCCAGAAAGGGATCCCAGTACGAGCAGTACTTC
CSARKGSQYEQYF
>-|-|TRBV12-3/TRBV12-4|TRBJ1-2
TGTGCCAGCGTCCCGGTCTATGGCTACACCTTC
CASVPVYGYTF
>TRBD2|few|TRBV7-9|TRBJ2-1
TGTGCCAGCAGCTCACCGACCCGACTAGCGGGATTCTACAATGAGCAGTTCTTC
CASSSPTRLAGFYNEQFF
>TRBD2|few|TRBV5-1|TRBJ2-3
TGCGCCAGCAGGAGCGGGGGTAAAACAGATACGCAGTATTTT
CASRSGGKTDTQYF
>TRBD1|-|TRBV3-1|TRBJ2-6
TGTGCCAGCAGCCCACGAGGGAGGACAGGGGCTGGCGGGGCCAACGTCCTGACTTTC
CASSPRGRTGAGGANVLTF
>-|-|TRBV12-3/TRBV12-4|TRBJ1-1
TGTGCCAGCAGCCTTACAGCGACAGTGAACACTGAAGCTTTCTTT
CASSLTATVNTEAFF
>-|-|TRBV12-3/TRBV12-4|TRBJ2-1
TGTGCCAGCAGCCTATCGGGGGGCAATGGGTTCTTC
CASSLSGGNGFF
>TRBD2|-|TRBV3-1|TRBJ2-7
TGTGCCAGCAGCTCCATACGGGACTACTCCTACGAGCAGTACTTC
CASSSIRDYSYEQYF
>TRBD2|few|TRBV5-1|TRBJ2-5
TGCGCCAGCAGCTTGTCCCCGCCTGGGGGGGAGCAGTACTTC
CASSLSPPGGEQYF
>-|-|TRBV7-8|TRBJ2-7
TGTGCCAGCGCCGATTCCTACGAGCAGTACTTC
CASADSYEQYF
>TRBD1|-|TRBV20-1|TRBJ2-5
TGCAGTGCAGGGGACAGGGGGAACTTGGGGACCCAGTACTTC
CSAGDRGNLGTQYF
>-|-|TRBV5-5|TRBJ2-1
TGTGCCAGCAGCTTGTGGGAAAACAATGAGCAGTTCTTC
CASSLWENNEQFF
>-|-|TRBV7-3|TRBJ2-1
TGCGCCAGCAGCTTGGAGGCGGGGCCTTACAATGAGCAGTTCTTC
CASSLEAGPYNEQFF
>TRBD2|-|TRBV20-1|TRBJ2-5
TGCAGTGTTAGGGACTACCTAGAGACCCAGTACTTC
CSVRDYLETQYF
>TRBD1|-|TRBV25-1|TRBJ2-5
TGTGCCAGCAGTGGTAGGGACAGCCTGCAAGAGACCCAGTACTTC
CASSGRDSLQETQYF
>TRBD1|-|TRBV7-8|TRBJ2-1
TGTGCCAGTTGGACAGGGGGTAATGAGCAGTTCTTC
CASWTGGNEQFF
>TRBD1|-|TRBV12-3/TRBV12-4|TRBJ2-5
TGTGCCAGCAGTTTAAGGGACAGCCGCCCTCAAGAGACCCAGTACTTC
CASSLRDSRPQETQYF
>-|-|TRBV5-1|TRBJ2-7
TGCGCCAGCAGCTTGGGGATTAGTTACGGCGAGCAGTACTTC
CASSLGISYGEQYF
>TRBD1|many|TRBV20-1|TRBJ1-2
TGCAGTGCTACGGCGGGACAGTCAGTAGGCAACTATGGCTACACCTTC
CSATAGQSVGNYGYTF
>TRBD1|-|TRBV27|TRBJ2-7
TGTGCCAGCAGTTCCCAAGAGACAGGGGAATACGAGCAGTACTTC
CASSSQETGEYEQYF
>-|-|TRBV5-1|TRBJ1-6
TGCGCCAGCAGGGTAGGGGCCCCTTATTCACCCCTCCACTTT
CASRVGAPYSPLHF
>-|few|TRBV29-1|TRBJ2-3
TGCAGCGTAACTTACGGGACCCGCCCGTATGATACGCAGTATTTT
CSVTYGTRPYDTQYF
>-|few|TRBV19|TRBJ2-7
TGTGCCAGTAGTATTGACAGATCCTACGAGCAGTACTTC
CASSIDRSYEQYF
>-|few|TRBV5-1|TRBJ2-7
TGCGCCAGCAGCTCAAATGGCTACGAGCAGTACTTC
CASSSNGYEQYF
>TRBD2|-|TRBV4-2|TRBJ2-7
TGTGCCAGCAGCCAACTAGCGGGACCCTACGAGCAGTACTTC
CASSQLAGPYEQYF
>TRBD1|-|TRBV14|TRBJ1-2
TGTGCCAGCAGCCAAGATCTTGGAGGGGGCCTAAACTATGGCTACACCTTC
CASSQDLGGGLNYGYTF
>TRBD1|few|TRBV7-7|TRBJ1-6
TGTGCCAGCGGACAGGGGGCGAACTCACCCCTCCACTTT
CASGQGANSPLHF
>-|-|TRBV6-2/TRBV6-3|TRBJ1-5
TGTGCCAGCAGTTACTCGATCAGGGGTGGTCAGCCCCAGCATTTT
CASSYSIRGGQPQHF
>TRBD2|-|TRBV5-1|TRBJ2-1
TGCGCCAGCAGCCAGGCGCTAGCGGGAATATCCTACAATGAGCAGTTCTTC
CASSQALAGISYNEQFF
>-|-|TRBV5-1|TRBJ2-5
TGCGCCAGCAGCTTATCCGGGACTGGAGCTCAAGAGACCCAGTACTTC
CASSLSGTGAQETQYF
>-|once|TRBV4-1|TRBJ2-7
TGCGCCAGCAGCCAGCCTGCCATCGGCGAGCAGTACTTC
CASSQPAIGEQYF
>-|-|TRBV3-1|TRBJ2-3
TGTGCCAGCAGCCAAGCCCATTTGGGGCCCACAGATACGCAGTATTTT
CASSQAHLGPTDTQYF